Below, 7 T cell receptor beta chains from the same sample are listed, as sequenced in a study of cytomegalovirus exposure and HLA in healthy donors. Amplification used 60 Vbeta primers and 13 Jbeta primers. Sequencing used immunoSEQ multiplex PCR; TCRdb keeps in-frame clones, though not all of them. This table holds around 190,000 clones, over 75% found once. Sample: PBMCs. The source of these receptors is a woman in her twenties or thirties in good health and CMV-seronegative.

J is TRBJ1-3 and V is TRBV2; D may be TRBD1 (5 bases). Trimming took off 3 bases at V and 4 bases at J, with 7 bases between the two ends. The V gene's germline CDR1 is SNHLY and CDR2 FYNNEI. The CDR3 has 13 amino acids. Here the CDR3 reads CASSDRGGNTIYF. In DNA form, the CDR3 reads TGTGCCAGCAGTGATAGGGGCGGAAACACCATATATTTT.

The V and J genes are TRBV6-5 and TRBJ2-3; 7 bases match TRBD1. The CDR3 loop spans 16 amino acids. The germline V gene encodes CDR1 MNHEY and CDR2 SVGAGI. The J segment lost 5 bases and the V segment lost 4 bases, leaving 12 bases of the junction unmatched. CDR3 sequence (DNA): TGTGCCAGCAGTTCCCCCCAGACAGGGAAGAGAGATACGCAGTATTTT. Encoded protein: CASSSPQTGKRDTQYF.

The chain links TRBV9 to TRBJ1-1; D possibly corresponds to TRBD1 (6 bases). Trimming pared 3 bases from V and 6 bases from J, leaving 18 bases between. The CDR3 spans 15 residues. Germline assignment: CDR1 SGDLS and CDR2 YYNGEE. The CDR3 nucleotides are TGTGCCAGCAGCGGCCAGGGGTCTAATCTAGCTGAAGCTTTCTTT. Its protein is CASSGQGSNLAEAFF.

V gene TRBV29-1 combines with J gene TRBJ1-5; D remains ambiguous. CDR3 size: 13 residues. V dropped 3 bases and J dropped 7 bases, with 13 bases sitting between them. Germline V CDR1 and CDR2: SQVTM, ANQGSEA. Written as DNA, the CDR3 is TGCAGCGTTGAGTACCTTAGCGGGCAGCCCCAGCATTTT. Encoded protein: CSVEYLSGQPQHF. Combining the CDR3 with reference TRBV29-1 and TRBJ1-5 gives the whole variable domain SAVISQKPSRDICQRGTSLTIQCQVDSQVTMMFWYRQQPGQSLTLIATANQGSEATYESGFVIDKFPISRPNLTFSTLTVSNMSPEDSSIYLCSVEYLSGQPQHFGDGTRLSIL.

The CDR3 DNA reads as TGTGCCAGCAGCGCCTGGGAAGGGGCCAGGAGAGCCTACAATGAGCAGTTCTTC. Amino acid sequence: CASSAWEGARRAYNEQFF. The chain recombines TRBV11-2 with TRBJ2-1, with D tentatively TRBD1 (5 bases). Germline-derived CDR1 and CDR2 are SGHAT and FQNNGV. The CDR3 totals 18 residues. The V and J ends lost 5 bases and 2 bases respectively, with 22 bases between them.

The chain is built from TRBV18 and TRBJ1-2; 8 bases match TRBD1. CDR1 KGHSH and CDR2 LQKENI come from the germline V gene. The J segment lost 6 bases and the V segment lost 5 bases, leaving 5 bases of the junction unmatched. This CDR3 contains 13 residues. In nucleotides, the CDR3 is TGTGCCAGCTCATCAGAGACAGGGGATGGCTACACCTTC. It codes for CASSSETGDGYTF.

The chain has TRBV28 and TRBJ2-5; 7 nucleotides agree with TRBD1. The germline V gene encodes CDR1 MDHEN and CDR2 SYDVKM. J gave up 3 bases and V 5 bases, and 6 bases lay outside the gene matches. The CDR3 loop spans 14 amino acids. The DNA of the CDR3 is TGTGCCAGCAGTACCCGGACAGGAAAAGAGACCCAGTACTTC. Protein product: CASSTRTGKETQYF.